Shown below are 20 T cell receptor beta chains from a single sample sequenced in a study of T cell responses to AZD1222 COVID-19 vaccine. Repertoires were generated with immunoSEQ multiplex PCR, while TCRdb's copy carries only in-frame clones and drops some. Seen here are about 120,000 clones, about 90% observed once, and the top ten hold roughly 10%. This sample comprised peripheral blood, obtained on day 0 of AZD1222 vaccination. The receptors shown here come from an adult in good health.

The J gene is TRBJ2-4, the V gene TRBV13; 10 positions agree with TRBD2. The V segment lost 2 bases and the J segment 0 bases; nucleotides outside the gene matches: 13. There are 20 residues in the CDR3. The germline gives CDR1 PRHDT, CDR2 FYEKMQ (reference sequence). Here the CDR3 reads CASSLRLAGAGVLAKNIQYF. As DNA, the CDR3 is TGTGCCAGCAGCTTACGGCTAGCGGGGGCCGGGGTCCTAGCCAAAAACATTCAGTACTTC.

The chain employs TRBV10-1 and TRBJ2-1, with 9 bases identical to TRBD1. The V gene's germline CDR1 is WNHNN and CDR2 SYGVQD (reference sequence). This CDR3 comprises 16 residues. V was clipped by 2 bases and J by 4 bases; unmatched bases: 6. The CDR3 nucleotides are TGCGCCAGCAGTGAGCAGGGACAGGGTTCTTACAATGAGCAGTTCTTC. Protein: CASSEQGQGSYNEQFF.

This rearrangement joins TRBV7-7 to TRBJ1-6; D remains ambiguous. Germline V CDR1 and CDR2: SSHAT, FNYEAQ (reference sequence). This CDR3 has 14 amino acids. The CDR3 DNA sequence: TGTCCTCCTCCATCTTGGGGAATTGGTTCACCCCTCCACTTT. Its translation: CPPPSWGIGSPLHF. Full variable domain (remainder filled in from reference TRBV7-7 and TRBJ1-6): GAGVSQSPRYKVTKRGQDVTLRCDPISSHATLYWYQQALGQGPEFLTYFNYEAQPDKSGLPSDRFSAERPEGSISTLTIQRTEQRDSAMYRCPPPSWGIGSPLHFGNGTRLTVT.

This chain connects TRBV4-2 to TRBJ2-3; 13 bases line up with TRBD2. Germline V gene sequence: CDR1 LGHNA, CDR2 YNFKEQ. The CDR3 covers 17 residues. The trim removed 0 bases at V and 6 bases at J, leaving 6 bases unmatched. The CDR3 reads CASSQEELAGGPDTQYF. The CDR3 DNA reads TGTGCCAGCAGCCAAGAGGAACTAGCGGGGGGGCCTGATACGCAGTATTTT.

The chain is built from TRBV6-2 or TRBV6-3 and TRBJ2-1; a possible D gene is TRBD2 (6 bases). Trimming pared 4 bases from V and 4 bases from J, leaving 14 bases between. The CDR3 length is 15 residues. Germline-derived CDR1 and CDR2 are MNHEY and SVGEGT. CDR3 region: CASSWRGDAYNEQFF. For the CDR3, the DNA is TGTGCCAGCAGTTGGCGGGGAGACGCGTACAATGAGCAGTTCTTC.

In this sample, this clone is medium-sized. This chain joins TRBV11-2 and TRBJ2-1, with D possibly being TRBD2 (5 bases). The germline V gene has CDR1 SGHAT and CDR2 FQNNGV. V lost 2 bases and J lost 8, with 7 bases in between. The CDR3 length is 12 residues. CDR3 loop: CASSLLRDEQFF. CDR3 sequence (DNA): TGTGCCAGCAGCTTATTGAGGGATGAGCAGTTCTTC. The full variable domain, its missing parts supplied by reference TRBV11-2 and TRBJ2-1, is EAGVAQSPRYKIIEKRQSVAFWCNPISGHATLYWYQQILGQGPKLLIQFQNNGVVDDSQLPKDRFSAERLKGVDSTLKIQPAKLEDSAVYLCASSLLRDEQFFGPGTRLTVL.

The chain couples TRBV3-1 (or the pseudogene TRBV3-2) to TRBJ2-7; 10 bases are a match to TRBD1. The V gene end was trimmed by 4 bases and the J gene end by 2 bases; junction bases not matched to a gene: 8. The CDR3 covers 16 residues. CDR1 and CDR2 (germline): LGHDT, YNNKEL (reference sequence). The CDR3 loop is CASSPSRDRGTYEQYF. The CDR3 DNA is TGTGCCAGCAGCCCTTCCCGGGACAGGGGTACCTACGAGCAGTACTTC.

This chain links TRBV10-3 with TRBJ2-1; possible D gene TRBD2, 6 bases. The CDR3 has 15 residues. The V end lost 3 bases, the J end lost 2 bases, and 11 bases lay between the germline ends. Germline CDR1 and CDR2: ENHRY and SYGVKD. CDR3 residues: CAISDGTPPYNEQFF. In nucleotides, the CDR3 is TGTGCCATCAGTGATGGGACTCCTCCCTACAATGAGCAGTTCTTC.

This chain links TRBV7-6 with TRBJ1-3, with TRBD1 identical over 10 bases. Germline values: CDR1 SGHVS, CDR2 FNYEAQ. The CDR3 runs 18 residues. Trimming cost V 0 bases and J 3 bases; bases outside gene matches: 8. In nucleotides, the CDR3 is TGTGCCAGCAGCTTAGCGGCCGCGGGACAGGGGATTGGAAACACCATATATTTT. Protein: CASSLAAAGQGIGNTIYF.

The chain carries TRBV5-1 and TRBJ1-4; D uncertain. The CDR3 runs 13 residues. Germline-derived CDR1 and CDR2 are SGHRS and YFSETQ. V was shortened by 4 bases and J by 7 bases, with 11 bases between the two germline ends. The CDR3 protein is CASSPPGGEKLFF. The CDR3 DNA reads TGCGCCAGCAGCCCTCCAGGCGGTGAAAAACTGTTTTTT.

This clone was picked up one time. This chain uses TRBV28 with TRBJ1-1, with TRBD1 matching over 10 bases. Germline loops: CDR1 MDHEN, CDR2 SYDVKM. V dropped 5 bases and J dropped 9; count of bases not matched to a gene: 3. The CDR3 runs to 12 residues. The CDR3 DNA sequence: TGTGCCAGCAGTAGGGGACAGGGGCAAGCTTTCTTT. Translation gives CASSRGQGQAFF.

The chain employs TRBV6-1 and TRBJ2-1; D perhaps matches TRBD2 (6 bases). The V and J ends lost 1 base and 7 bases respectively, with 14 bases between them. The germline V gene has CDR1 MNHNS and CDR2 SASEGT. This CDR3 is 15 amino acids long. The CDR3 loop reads CASSEVRTSWNEQFF. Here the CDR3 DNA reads TGTGCCAGCAGTGAAGTAAGAACTAGCTGGAATGAGCAGTTCTTC.

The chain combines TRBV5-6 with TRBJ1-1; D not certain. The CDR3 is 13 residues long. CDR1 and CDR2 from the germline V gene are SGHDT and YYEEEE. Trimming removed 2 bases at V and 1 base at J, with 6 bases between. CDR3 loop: CASSFRTNTEAFF. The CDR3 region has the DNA TGTGCCAGCAGCTTTAGGACGAACACTGAAGCTTTCTTT.

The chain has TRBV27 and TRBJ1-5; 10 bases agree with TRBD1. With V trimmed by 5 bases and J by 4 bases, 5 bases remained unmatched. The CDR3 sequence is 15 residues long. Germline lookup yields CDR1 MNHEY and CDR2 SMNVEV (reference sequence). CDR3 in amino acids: CASSVTGGRNQPQHF. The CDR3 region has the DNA TGTGCCAGCAGTGTGACAGGGGGCCGGAATCAGCCCCAGCATTTT.

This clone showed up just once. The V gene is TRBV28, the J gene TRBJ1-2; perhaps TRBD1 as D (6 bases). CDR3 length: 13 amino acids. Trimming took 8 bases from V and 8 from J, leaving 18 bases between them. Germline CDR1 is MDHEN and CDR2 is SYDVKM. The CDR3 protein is CASLPGAQGGYTF. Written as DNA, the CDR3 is TGTGCCAGCCTACCCGGGGCCCAGGGGGGCTACACCTTC.

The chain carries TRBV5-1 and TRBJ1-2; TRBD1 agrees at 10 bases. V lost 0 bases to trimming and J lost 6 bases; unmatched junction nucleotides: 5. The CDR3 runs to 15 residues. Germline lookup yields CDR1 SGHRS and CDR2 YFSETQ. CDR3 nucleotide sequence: TGCGCCAGCAGCTTGGGTGGACAGGGGGTTGATGGCTACACCTTC. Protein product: CASSLGGQGVDGYTF.

CDR3 amino acids: CATSRGEGAGNIQYF. The CDR3 region has the DNA TGTGCCACCAGCAGAGGGGAGGGCGCCGGGAACATTCAGTACTTC. J is TRBJ2-4 and V is TRBV15; 7 nucleotides line up with TRBD2. Germline loops: CDR1 LNHNV, CDR2 YYDKDF (reference sequence). Trimming cost V 1 base and J 7 bases; bases outside gene matches: 7. There are 15 residues in the CDR3. The full variable domain, with the rest looked up from reference TRBV15 and TRBJ2-4, is DAMVIQNPRYQVTQFGKPVTLSCSQTLNHNVMYWYQQKSSQAPKLLFHYYDKDFNNEADTPDNFQSRRPNTSFCFLDIRSPGLGDTAMYLCATSRGEGAGNIQYFGAGTRLSVL.

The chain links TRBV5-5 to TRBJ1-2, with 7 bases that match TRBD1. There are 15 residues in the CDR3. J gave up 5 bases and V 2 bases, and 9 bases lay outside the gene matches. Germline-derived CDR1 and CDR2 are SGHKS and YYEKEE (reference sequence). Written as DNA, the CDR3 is TGTGCCAGCAGCTTTACCGACAGGGCCGGGTATGGCTACACCTTC. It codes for CASSFTDRAGYGYTF.

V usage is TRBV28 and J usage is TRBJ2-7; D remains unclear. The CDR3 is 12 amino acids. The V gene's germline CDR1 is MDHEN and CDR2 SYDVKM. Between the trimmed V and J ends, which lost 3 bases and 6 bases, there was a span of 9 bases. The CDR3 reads CASSLLRSEQYF. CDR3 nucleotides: TGTGCCAGCAGTTTGTTACGGTCCGAGCAGTACTTC. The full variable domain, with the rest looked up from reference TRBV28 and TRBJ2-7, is DVKVTQSSRYLVKRTGEKVFLECVQDMDHENMFWYRQDPGLGLRLIYFSYDVKMKEKGDIPEGYSVSREKKERFSLILESASTNQTSMYLCASSLLRSEQYFGPGTRLTVT.

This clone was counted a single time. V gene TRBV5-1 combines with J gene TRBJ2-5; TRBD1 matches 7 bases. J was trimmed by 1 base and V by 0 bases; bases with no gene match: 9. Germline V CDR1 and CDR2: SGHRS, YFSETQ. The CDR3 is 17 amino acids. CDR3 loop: CASSLAHPGGTQETQYF. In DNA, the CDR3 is TGCGCCAGCAGCTTGGCCCATCCAGGGGGTACCCAAGAGACCCAGTACTTC.